A selection of T cell receptor beta chains follows, all from one sample in a study of beta chain features in type 1 diabetes. The repertoire was sequenced with immunoSEQ multiplex PCR; TCRdb's copy has only in-frame clones and lacks some. The repertoire holds under 450,000 clones, about 15% seen once, with approximately 0.035% in the top ten. Sequenced input: naive CD4+ T cells from blood. These receptors originate from a man aged 25 to 40 in good health. Each CDR3 is given with its conserved first and last residue. The D gene is left open where the match is weak. Part of the rows lack a size; the others show once, few, many or a class for expanded clones.

-	TRBV1	TRBJ2-7	few	TGCACCAGCAGCCGTCGATACGAGGGACTCCGATTGGAGCAGTACTTC	CTSSRRYEGLRLEQYF
TRBD2	TRBV5-4	TRBJ2-5	few	TGTGCCAGTACGCCCGGGCGGGGGGTACAAGAGACCCAGTACTTC	CASTPGRGVQETQYF
-	TRBV7-2	TRBJ2-1	-	TGTGCCAGCAGCTTAAACGCGGGGACCGTTGGGGAGCAGTTCTTC	CASSLNAGTVGEQFF
-	TRBV5-4	TRBJ1-2	-	TGTGCCAGCAGCTTGGGTCGGTTGGCAGGGAACTATGGCTACACCTTC	CASSLGRLAGNYGYTF
-	TRBV2	TRBJ2-3	few	TGTGCCATCTCGGATGGCGGGGGCGCTAATACGCAGTATTTT	CAISDGGGANTQYF
TRBD2	TRBV7-9	TRBJ2-5	-	TGTGCCAGCAGCCAAGACCCAGCGGGGTCGGAGACCCAGTACTTC	CASSQDPAGSETQYF
-	TRBV7-8	TRBJ2-3	-	TGTGCCAGCAGTCCCCGAACCGGGACAACAAACCTCGCCGGAGATACGCAGTATTTT	CASSPRTGTTNLAGDTQYF
-	TRBV7-2	TRBJ2-7	-	TGTGCCAGCAGCGCCTTTGTTCCTCCCTACGAGCAGTACTTC	CASSAFVPPYEQYF
-	TRBV18	TRBJ2-1	few	TGTGCCAGCTCACTCAGTTTAAATGAGCAGTTCTTC	CASSLSLNEQFF
TRBD2	TRBV4-2	TRBJ2-2	few	TGTGCCAGCAGCAAAGAGGCTAGCGGGGGACTGAACACCGGGGAGCTGTTTTTT	CASSKEASGGLNTGELFF
TRBD2	TRBV14	TRBJ2-1	few	TGTGCCAGCAGCCAGCAACGACTAGCGGGGGGGCTCGATGAGCAGTTCTTC	CASSQQRLAGGLDEQFF
TRBD2	TRBV7-2	TRBJ2-1	few	TGTGCCAGCAGCACAACCCGACTAGCGGGAAGGATCTGGGGTGAGCAGTTCTTC	CASSTTRLAGRIWGEQFF
-	TRBV7-2	TRBJ2-1	few	TGTGCCAGCAGCTTATCAGGCGGTAAGCGGTACAATGAGCAGTTCTTC	CASSLSGGKRYNEQFF
-	TRBV7-2	TRBJ2-7	-	TGTGCCAGCAGCTTTGGAGCTGGCTACGAGCAGCAGTACTTC	CASSFGAGYEQQYF
TRBD2	TRBV4-3	TRBJ2-1	few	TGCGCCAGCAGCCAAAAAGGACTAGCGGGAGTTTCGAGCTCCTACAATGAGCAGTTCTTC	CASSQKGLAGVSSSYNEQFF
TRBD1	TRBV19	TRBJ2-5	few	TGTGCCAGTAGGCAACAGGGGGCGGGGGAGACCCAGTACTTC	CASRQQGAGETQYF
-	TRBV27	TRBJ1-1	-	TGTGCCAGCAGTTTCCGGGGAACTGAAGCTTTCTTT	CASSFRGTEAFF
TRBD1	TRBV5-4	TRBJ2-1	few	TGTGCCAGCAGCTTGGCACAGGGGAGAGGCAATGAGCAGTTCTTC	CASSLAQGRGNEQFF
-	TRBV25-1	TRBJ1-1	-	TGTGCCAGCACATCATACGCTGAAGCTTTCTTT	CASTSYAEAFF
-	TRBV19	TRBJ2-2	few	TGTGCCAGTAGTATACAGGGTTTCAGGGAGCTGTTTTTT	CASSIQGFRELFF
-	TRBV9	TRBJ2-1	-	TGTGCCAGCAGCCCACAGGGACCCTCCTACAATGAGCAGTTCTTC	CASSPQGPSYNEQFF
TRBD1	TRBV25-1	TRBJ1-1	few	TGTGCCAGCACGGGGACAGGGCTCGGGAAGAACACTGAAGCTTTCTTT	CASTGTGLGKNTEAFF
-	TRBV9	TRBJ2-5	-	TGTGCCAGCAGCTCCCGGGGGTCTCGCCAAGAGACCCAGTACTTC	CASSSRGSRQETQYF
TRBD1	TRBV15	TRBJ2-7	-	TGTGCCACCAGCAGGGCCCAGGGGGCTCGGGAGCAGTACTTC	CATSRAQGAREQYF
-	TRBV13	TRBJ1-3	few	TGTGCCAGCAGCTTAGTCGGGGGACCTGGAAACACCATATATTTT	CASSLVGGPGNTIYF
-	TRBV4-3	TRBJ1-1	-	TGCGCCAGCAGCCAAGATCTTCGGTTGAACACTGAAGCTTTCTTT	CASSQDLRLNTEAFF
TRBD1	TRBV4-3	TRBJ1-4	few	TGCGCCAGCAGCCAGTATACAGGGGTACAGAAGAAACTGTTTTTT	CASSQYTGVQKKLFF
-	TRBV7-2	TRBJ2-3	few	TGTGCCAGCAGCATATCGGGACAACCCACAGATACGCAGTATTTT	CASSISGQPTDTQYF
-	TRBV29-1	TRBJ1-5	few	TGCAGCGTTGGGGGGGACACTCTCGGGCAGCCCCAGCATTTT	CSVGGDTLGQPQHF
TRBD1	TRBV7-8	TRBJ2-3	-	TGTGCCAGCAGCATTAAGCGACAGGGGTCGTTTGATACGCAGTATTTT	CASSIKRQGSFDTQYF
-	TRBV7-2	TRBJ2-3	few	TGTGCCAGCGGGGAGGCTTTGGTTAGCACAGATACGCAGTATTTT	CASGEALVSTDTQYF
TRBD2	TRBV5-1	TRBJ2-1	-	TGCGCCAGCAGCCCTAGCGGGAGAAATGAGCAGTTCTTC	CASSPSGRNEQFF
-	TRBV13	TRBJ2-3	few	TGTGCCAGCAGCTTAGTTGCGGGTTATACGCAGTATTTT	CASSLVAGYTQYF
-	TRBV4-3	TRBJ1-1	-	TGCGCCAGCAGCCAAGATTCGGGGTACACTGAAGCTTTCTTT	CASSQDSGYTEAFF
TRBD1	TRBV9	TRBJ1-1	-	TGTGCCAGCAGCGTATACCGGACAGGGAACACTGAAGCTTTCTTT	CASSVYRTGNTEAFF
-	TRBV19	TRBJ2-3	few	TGTGCCAGTAGTGTTAACAGAGGGGAGGAAGTAGATACGCAGTATTTT	CASSVNRGEEVDTQYF
TRBD1	TRBV7-2	TRBJ1-2	few	TGTGCCAGCAGCGTCCTGACAGGGGACTATGGCTACACCTTC	CASSVLTGDYGYTF
-	TRBV19	TRBJ1-1	-	TGTGCCACGAAACCCGGGGGCCGCACGAACACTGAAGCTTTCTTT	CATKPGGRTNTEAFF
-	TRBV15	TRBJ2-2	few	TGTGCCACCAGCAGGGCTCCTTTAGCGGTGATGACCGGGGAGCTGTTTTTT	CATSRAPLAVMTGELFF
-	TRBV10-3	TRBJ2-3	-	TGTGCCATCAGTGAAGGGGGAGATACGCAGTATTTT	CAISEGGDTQYF
-	TRBV20-1	TRBJ2-7	few	TGCAGTGCTAGTTTCAAGTACGAGCAGTACTTC	CSASFKYEQYF
-	TRBV7-8	TRBJ2-1	-	TGTGCCAGCAGCTTAAGGGGGACGAGGGCGGCGCAGTTCTTC	CASSLRGTRAAQFF
TRBD1	TRBV7-6	TRBJ2-1	-	TGTGCCAGCAGCCGAAAAACAGGGGCGAACTACAATGAGCAGTTCTTC	CASSRKTGANYNEQFF
TRBD1	TRBV29-1	TRBJ1-1	-	TGCAGCGCAGGACAGGGGGTTACTGAAGCTTTCTTT	CSAGQGVTEAFF
-	TRBV7-2	TRBJ1-5	-	TGTGCCAGCACACCGCAGGGGTCGGGCAATCAGCCCCAGCATTTT	CASTPQGSGNQPQHF
-	TRBV6-1	TRBJ2-1	-	TGTGCCAGCACTAGCCGGTACAATGAGCAGTTCTTC	CASTSRYNEQFF
-	TRBV7-9	TRBJ2-3	-	TGTGCCAGCACCCAGACTTGGGGGGTAACTAGCACAGATACGCAGTATTTT	CASTQTWGVTSTDTQYF
-	TRBV7-2	TRBJ1-2	few	TGTGCCAGCAGCCGAGGACCTACTCGGTGGGGCTACACCTTC	CASSRGPTRWGYTF
-	TRBV2	TRBJ2-5	few	TGTGCCAGCAGTGAGCTAGGACGGCGAGGAGAGACCCAGTACTTC	CASSELGRRGETQYF
TRBD2	TRBV15	TRBJ2-1	-	TGTGCCACCAGCAGAAAAACTAGCGGGTATCCTAATGAGCAGTTCTTC	CATSRKTSGYPNEQFF
-	TRBV7-9	TRBJ2-1	-	TGTGCCAGCAGCTTTCCACAAGCGGGACAAAAGCCCAATGAGCAGTTCTTC	CASSFPQAGQKPNEQFF
-	TRBV5-1	TRBJ2-5	-	TGCGCCAGCAGCTTGAATCCTGGACAGACAGAGACCCAGTACTTC	CASSLNPGQTETQYF
-	TRBV4-3	TRBJ2-3	-	TGCGCCAGCAGCCCCTCCGTGGTAGGGGGCACAGATACGCAGTATTTT	CASSPSVVGGTDTQYF
-	TRBV7-2	TRBJ2-5	-	TGTGCCAGCAGCTTAGGATGGCGGGGATGGGAGACCCAGTACTTC	CASSLGWRGWETQYF
-	TRBV15	TRBJ2-1	-	TGTGCCACCAAGTTATCCAATGAGCAGTTCTTC	CATKLSNEQFF
-	TRBV19	TRBJ2-7	-	TGTGCCAGTAGTATTGGGGTCTACGAGCAGTACTTC	CASSIGVYEQYF
TRBD1	TRBV7-2	TRBJ1-2	few	TGTGCCAGCAGCTTGGGACAGGGTGGCTACACCTTC	CASSLGQGGYTF
-	TRBV2	TRBJ2-1	-	TGTGCCAGCAGAACGGGGGTCCCGAGCTCCTACAATGAGCAGTTCTTC	CASRTGVPSSYNEQFF